These 10 T cell receptor beta chains came from one sample sequenced in a study of cytomegalovirus exposure and HLA in healthy donors. The PCR ran on 60 Vbeta and 13 Jbeta primers. The repertoire was sequenced with immunoSEQ multiplex PCR; TCRdb's copy has only in-frame clones and lacks some. The sample has 150,000 to 200,000 clones, about four fifths seen once; the top ten hold 1%. The sequenced sample was PBMCs. Receptor source: a woman between 45 and 60 years old in good health and CMV-seropositive.

This clone was seen only a few times. J is TRBJ1-1 and V is TRBV6-1; 7 bases are a match to TRBD1. Per germline, CDR1 MNHNS and CDR2 SASEGT. This CDR3 comprises 14 residues. V lost 4 bases and J lost 3; bases outside the gene matches: 5. The CDR3 DNA reads as TGTGCCAGCAGTGGTGGGACAGCTTACACTGAAGCTTTCTTT. Translating it yields CASSGGTAYTEAFF.

The chain carries TRBV27 and TRBJ1-4, with D possibly being TRBD1 (5 bases). Germline V gene data show CDR1 as MNHEY and CDR2 as SMNVEV (reference sequence). The CDR3 loop spans 15 amino acids. Trimming shortened V by 3 bases and J by 8 bases, and 16 bases separated the two germline ends. The DNA of the CDR3 is TGTGCCAGCAGTTTGATGTCGGCGGGGGAGGAAAAACTGTTTTTT. This translates into CASSLMSAGEEKLFF.

V usage is TRBV9 and J usage is TRBJ2-5, with D possibly being TRBD2 (6 bases). Germline loops: CDR1 SGDLS, CDR2 YYNGEE. CDR3 length: 16 amino acids. V lost 0 bases, J lost 4 bases, and 16 bases lay in between. The CDR3 here is CASSVDGSGRSETQYF. The DNA for the CDR3 is TGTGCCAGCAGCGTAGACGGTTCCGGGAGATCAGAGACCCAGTACTTC.

The chain carries TRBV15 and TRBJ1-2; D perhaps matches TRBD1 (5 bases). The CDR3 consists of 17 residues. CDR1 LNHNV and CDR2 YYDKDF come from the germline V gene (reference sequence). Trimming took 0 bases from V and 1 from J, leaving 15 bases between them. CDR3 in amino acids: CATSRDSTWGNNYGYTF. The CDR3 coding sequence is TGTGCCACCAGCAGAGATTCTACCTGGGGCAATAACTATGGCTACACCTTC.

V gene TRBV30 combines with J gene TRBJ1-4, with D possibly TRBD1 on 5 matching bases. The germline V gene encodes CDR1 GTSNPN and CDR2 SVGIG (reference sequence). The CDR3 has 12 residues. Trimming took 8 bases from V and 8 from J, leaving 15 bases between them. The CDR3 nucleotides are TGTGCCGGACGGGACTCAGGGGAAAAACTGTTTTTT. Its protein product is CAGRDSGEKLFF. Complete variable domain (other parts from reference TRBV30 and TRBJ1-4): SQTIHQWPATLVQPVGSPLSLECTVEGTSNPNLYWYRQAAGRGLQLLFYSVGIGQISSEVPQNLSASRPQDRQFILSSKKLLLSDSGFYLCAGRDSGEKLFFGSGTQLSVL.

This clone has only a few counts. The rearrangement joins TRBV9 to TRBJ2-3, with TRBD2 as a possible D gene (6 bases). The CDR3 runs 18 residues. Germline CDR1 is SGDLS and CDR2 is YYNGEE. V shed 0 bases and J shed 2 bases, with 19 bases lying between them. The CDR3 here is CASSVGSLGSWDTDTQYF. The CDR3 region has the DNA TGTGCCAGCAGCGTAGGATCCCTCGGGAGCTGGGACACAGATACGCAGTATTTT.

This chain connects TRBV9 to TRBJ2-2, with D perhaps TRBD2 (5 bases). Trimming cost V 1 base and J 12 bases, with 31 bases left between them. Germline V gene sequence: CDR1 SGDLS, CDR2 YYNGEE. The CDR3 totals 19 residues. The CDR3 loop is CASSVSSPRQARYPGKLFF. The CDR3 DNA follows: TGTGCCAGCAGCGTATCCAGTCCTAGACAAGCAAGGTATCCGGGGAAGCTGTTTTTT.

This clone was counted a few times. No DNA is shown, since the ends of the CDR3 on it are uncertain; the CDR3 is the one TCRdb lists. The chain combines TRBV27 with TRBJ2-2; no DNA check was done on the table's D call, TRBD1. Looked up from germline, CDR1 is MNHEY and CDR2 is SMNVEV (reference sequence). The CDR3 totals 15 residues, both ends included. The chain's CDR3 is CASSTSTGVTGELFF.

With regard to this clone: One end of the junction fails to match germline, which may point to a read error. V usage is TRBV30 and J usage is TRBJ2-1, with TRBD2 identical over 9 bases. The CDR3 spans 16 residues. Germline CDR1 and CDR2: GTSNPN and SVGIG (reference sequence). CDR3 DNA sequence: TGTGCCTGGAGTCTGACTAGCGGTGACTCCTACAATGGGCAGTTCTTC. It is translated as CAWSLTSGDSYNGQFF.

This clone was seen a single time. The chain carries TRBV5-8 and TRBJ2-2; D is perhaps TRBD1 (5 bases). The CDR3 contains 14 residues. The germline V and J ends were trimmed by 6 bases and 4 bases, with 13 bases remaining between them. CDR1 and CDR2 (germline): SGHTS, YDEGEE. The CDR3: CASTYGAGTGELFF. CDR3 nucleotide sequence: TGTGCCAGCACCTATGGGGCAGGCACCGGGGAGCTGTTTTTT.